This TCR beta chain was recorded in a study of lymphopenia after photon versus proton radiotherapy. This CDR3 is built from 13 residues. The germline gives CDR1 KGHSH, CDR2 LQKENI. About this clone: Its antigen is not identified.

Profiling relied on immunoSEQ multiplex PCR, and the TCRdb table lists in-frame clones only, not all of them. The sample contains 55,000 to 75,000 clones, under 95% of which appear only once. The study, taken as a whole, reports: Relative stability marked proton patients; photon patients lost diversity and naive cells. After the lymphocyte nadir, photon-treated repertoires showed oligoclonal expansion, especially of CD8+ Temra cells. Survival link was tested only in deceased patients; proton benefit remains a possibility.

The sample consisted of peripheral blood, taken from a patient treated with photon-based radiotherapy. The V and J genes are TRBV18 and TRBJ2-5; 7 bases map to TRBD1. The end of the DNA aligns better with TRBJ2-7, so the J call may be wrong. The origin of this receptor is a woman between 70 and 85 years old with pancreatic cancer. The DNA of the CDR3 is TGTGCCAGCTCACTATCCGAGGGGGCCGAGCAGTACTTC. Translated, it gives CASSLSEGAEQYF.